This passage covers 32 T cell receptor beta chains from one sample sequenced in a study of blood T cells in healthy people across ages. Primed by a sample-barcoded 5' primer and a J-beta primer mix, a second PCR proceeded for 7 to 11 cycles. TCRdb itself ran the 5' RACE reads through MiXCR, one entry per CDR3 protein. The sample includes about 650,000 distinct CDR3 sequences, roughly 32% seen only once; the top ten take 15%. The sample comprised blood. These receptors came from a woman of 80 years or more in good health.

The chain joins TRBV4-1 to TRBJ1-5, with D possibly matching TRBD1 (6 bases). CDR1 and CDR2 (germline): MGHRA, YSYEKL. Deletions cut 4 bases from V and 7 bases from J, with 17 bases between. CDR3 length: 15 amino acids. CDR3 nucleotide sequence: TGCGCCAGCAGCCGCATTACAGGGATGGGACAGCCCCAGCATTTT. Amino acids: CASSRITGMGQPQHF.

This chain links TRBV5-1 with TRBJ2-7; 11 bases align to TRBD1. The CDR3 sequence is 15 residues long. Germline V gene data show CDR1 as SGHRS and CDR2 as YFSETQ. J lost 3 bases, V lost 3 bases, and 5 bases had no gene match. The CDR3 DNA sequence: TGCGCCAGCAGCTATGGGGACAGGGGGAACTACGAGCAGTACTTC. It yields the protein CASSYGDRGNYEQYF.

Worth noting for this clonotype: It may be a read error: a sequence one base away is much more abundant. J is TRBJ1-4 and V is TRBV28; no clear D. The CDR3 totals 14 residues. CDR1 is MDHEN, CDR2 SYDVKM, per germline. In nucleotides, the CDR3 is TGTGTCAGCAGTCGAAGGGCCTCCAATGAAAAACTGTTTTTT. Protein: CVSSRRASNEKLFF.

This sequence joins TRBV3-1 and TRBJ2-3, with TRBD2 identical over 13 bases. This CDR3 is built from 18 residues. From germline, CDR1 is LGHDT and CDR2 YNNKEL (reference sequence). The V and J ends lost 5 bases and 5 bases, in that order; junction bases with no gene match: 13. CDR3 sequence reads: CASSNSGTSGEDGDTQYF. The CDR3, as DNA: TGTGCCAGCAGCAACTCCGGGACTAGCGGGGAGGATGGAGATACGCAGTATTTT.

For the CDR3, the DNA is TGTGCCAGGAGTTTAGCTGGGGCCAACGTCCTGACTTTC. Translating it yields CARSLAGANVLTF. The J gene is TRBJ2-6, the V gene TRBV19, with D uncertain. Germline loops: CDR1 LNHDA, CDR2 SQIVND (reference sequence). Deletions cut 9 bases from V and 2 bases from J, with 8 bases between. This CDR3 is 13 amino acids long. The complete variable domain, with remaining parts taken from reference TRBV19 and TRBJ2-6, reads DGGITQSPKYLFRKEGQNVTLSCEQNLNHDAMYWYRQDPGQGLRLIYYSQIVNDFQKGDIAEGYSVSREKKESFPLTVTSAQKNPTAFYLCARSLAGANVLTFGAGSRLTVL.

This chain connects TRBV7-2 to TRBJ2-3, with D possibly TRBD1 on 6 matching bases. In germline, CDR1 is SGHTA, CDR2 FQGNSA. This CDR3 spans 16 amino acids. Trimming removed 1 base at V and 3 bases at J, with 14 bases between. The CDR3 nucleotides read TGTGCCAGCAGCTTAGGGGCAGGGGTACGGACAGATACGCAGTATTTT. It encodes CASSLGAGVRTDTQYF. The full variable domain, with the rest looked up from reference TRBV7-2 and TRBJ2-3, is GAGVSQSPSNKVTEKGKDVELRCDPISGHTALYWYRQSLGQGLEFLIYFQGNSAPDKSGLPSDRFSAERTGGSVSTLTIQRTQQEDSAVYLCASSLGAGVRTDTQYFGPGTRLTVL.

There are a few counts of this clonotype. This sequence joins TRBV6-6 and TRBJ2-7; possible D gene TRBD2, 6 bases. V lost 5 bases and J 5 bases, leaving 16 bases between the germline ends. Germline CDR1 reads MNHNY; CDR2 reads SVGAGI (reference sequence). CDR3 size: 14 residues. DNA of the CDR3: TGTGCCAGCAGTGAGGGACTGGCCCTAGACGAGCAGTACTTC. Translated: CASSEGLALDEQYF.

This clonotype was detected many times. The chain links TRBV5-1 to TRBJ2-1; TRBD1 aligns across 12 bases. The CDR3 loop spans 16 amino acids. Germline V lookup: CDR1 SGHRS, CDR2 YFSETQ. V trimming: 2 bases; J trimming: 7 bases; junction bases outside the gene matches: 7. CDR3 region: CASSFEGTGGWNEQFF. CDR3 in DNA: TGCGCCAGCAGCTTCGAGGGGACAGGGGGCTGGAATGAGCAGTTCTTC.

This clonotype was detected many times. CDR3 in amino acids: CSARVLGSDYEQYF. Written as DNA, the CDR3 is TGCAGTGCTCGGGTGCTGGGCAGCGACTACGAGCAGTACTTC. The chain combines TRBV20-1 with TRBJ2-7; D not resolved. From germline, CDR1 is DFQATT and CDR2 SNEGSKA (reference sequence). The CDR3 contains 14 residues. V lost 5 bases, J lost 3 bases, and 17 bases lay in between.

As for this clonotype: One end of the junction varies from germline; a read error may be responsible. This CDR3 reads CAGSDDPRTGLSTEAFF. The CDR3 coding sequence is TGTGCCGGCAGTGACGATCCCCGGACAGGGCTGAGCACTGAAGCTTTCTTT. The chain recombines TRBV6-1 with TRBJ1-1; 8 bases align to TRBD1. The CDR3 loop spans 17 amino acids. Germline V CDR1 and CDR2: MNHNS, SASEGT.

The chain uses TRBV19 and TRBJ2-1; 8 bases line up with TRBD1. This CDR3 is 16 amino acids long. Looked up from germline, CDR1 is LNHDA and CDR2 is SQIVND (reference sequence). The J segment lost 2 bases and the V segment lost 4 bases, leaving 7 bases of the junction unmatched. Here the CDR3 DNA reads TGTGCCAGTAGTACGCCGGGACAGGACCCCTACAATGAGCAGTTCTTC. It yields the protein CASSTPGQDPYNEQFF.

This clonotype was picked up many times. The chain combines TRBV15 with TRBJ2-7; 10 bases fit TRBD1. Germline CDR1 and CDR2: LNHNV and YYDKDF (reference sequence). V shed 8 bases, J shed 0 bases, and the junction held 1 base outside the gene matches. This CDR3 has 13 residues. CDR3 loop: CATGTGASYEQYF. CDR3 coding DNA: TGTGCCACCGGGACAGGGGCCTCCTACGAGCAGTACTTC.

The chain is built from TRBV7-2 and TRBJ1-2; 9 nucleotides align to TRBD1. Germline V lookup: CDR1 SGHTA, CDR2 FQGNSA. The CDR3 has 15 residues. J lost 7 bases, V lost 3 bases, and 9 bases had no gene match. CDR3 coding DNA: TGTGCCAGCAGCTTCGCGGGACAGGGATTTCGTGGCTACACCTTC. It specifies CASSFAGQGFRGYTF.

This clonotype was detected only a few times. This sequence joins TRBV28 and TRBJ1-2; a possible D gene is TRBD1 (5 bases). Deletions cut 4 bases from V and 4 bases from J, with 22 bases between. This CDR3 region has 17 residues. CDR1 MDHEN and CDR2 SYDVKM come from the germline V gene. The CDR3 DNA is TGTGCCAGCAGTTCATCCGGGGCAGCTTTATTTAGCTATGGCTACACCTTC. Protein sequence: CASSSSGAALFSYGYTF.

The V gene is TRBV20-1, the J gene TRBJ2-6; D gene ambiguous. Trimming left V 3 bases short and J 0 bases short, with 6 bases between. In germline, CDR1 is DFQATT, CDR2 SNEGSKA (reference sequence). There are 14 residues in the CDR3. CDR3: CSARDGSGANVLTF. The CDR3 nucleotides are TGCAGTGCTAGGGATGGCTCTGGGGCCAACGTCCTGACTTTC.

Worth noting for this clonotype: This may be a read error: a much more frequent sequence differs by one nucleotide. The V and J genes are TRBV20-1 and TRBJ1-1, with no clear D. CDR1 DFQATT and CDR2 SNEGSKA come from the germline V gene (reference sequence). Trimming left V 3 bases short and J 0 bases short, with 8 bases between. The CDR3 contains 13 residues. CDR3 in amino acids: CSARSGMNTEAFF. The CDR3 DNA is TGCAGTGCTAGGTCGGGGATGAACACTGAAGCTTTCTTT.

Turning to this clonotype: A read error may account for a junction end that differs from germline. This sequence joins TRBV15 and TRBJ2-5, with TRBD2 matching over 12 bases. In germline, CDR1 is LNHNV, CDR2 YYDKDF (reference sequence). CDR3 size: 18 residues. The CDR3 spells CATSGEWASGGASETQYF. The CDR3 DNA reads as TGTGCCACCAGCGGAGAATGGGCTAGCGGGGGGGCCTCGGAGACCCAGTACTTC.

This clonotype was seen a handful of times. V usage is TRBV2 and J usage is TRBJ2-7; D is undetermined. The CDR3 consists of 11 residues. Trimming took off 7 bases at V and 3 bases at J, with 7 bases between the two ends. The germline V gene encodes CDR1 SNHLY and CDR2 FYNNEI. The CDR3 loop is CASIIDYEQYF. DNA of the CDR3: TGTGCCAGCATTATCGACTACGAGCAGTACTTC.

This clonotype was seen ten or more times. V and J are TRBV11-2 and TRBJ1-1, with D unresolved. The V end lost 1 base, the J end lost 4 bases, and 16 bases lay between the germline ends. Germline CDR1 SGHAT, CDR2 FQNNGV. CDR3 size: 16 residues. CDR3 amino acids: CASSLGNPLPTTEAFF. CDR3 DNA: TGTGCCAGCAGCTTAGGAAATCCCCTGCCTACCACTGAAGCTTTCTTT.

This clonotype was recorded a few times. This may be a read error: a much more frequent sequence differs by one nucleotide. The chain couples TRBV7-8 to TRBJ2-5; 9 positions match TRBD1. The germline V gene has CDR1 SGHVS and CDR2 FQNEAQ. Trimming removed 5 bases from V and 11 bases from J; junction bases left unmatched: 18. CDR3 length: 16 residues. The DNA for the CDR3 is TGTGCCAGCAGCCGGGAACGGGACAGGGAAAGGGGTGAGCAGTACTTC. Translated: CASSRERDRERGEQYF. Looking up the rest from reference TRBV7-8 and TRBJ2-5 gives the full variable domain: GAGVSQSPRYKVAKRGQDVALRCDPISGHVSLFWYQQALGQGPEFLTYFQNEAQLDKSGLPSDRFFAERPEGSVSTLKIQRTQQEDSAVYLCASSRERDRERGEQYFGPGTRLLVL.

The chain joins TRBV3-1 to TRBJ2-3; 7 bases are shared with TRBD2. The CDR3 loop spans 16 amino acids. V shed 3 bases and J 0 bases; nucleotides not matched to a gene: 6. Looked up from germline, CDR1 is LGHDT and CDR2 is YNNKEL (reference sequence). This chain's CDR3 is CASSHLSGASTDTQYF. The CDR3 DNA follows: TGTGCCAGCAGCCATCTCAGCGGGGCTAGCACAGATACGCAGTATTTT.

This clonotype was detected a few times. This may come from a read error, since a much larger clone is one base off. This sequence joins TRBV6-1 and TRBJ1-2; D not certain. Per the germline V gene, CDR1 is MNHNS and CDR2 is SASEGT. This CDR3 spans 13 amino acids. CDR3 protein: CASSEALGYDYTF. CDR3 DNA sequence: TGTGCCAGCAGTGAAGCGCTTGGCTATGACTACACCTTC.

This clonotype occurred a few times. The J gene is TRBJ2-2, the V gene TRBV6-1; 10 bases agree with TRBD1. The junction had 10 bases not matched to a gene; V was cut back by 6 bases and J by 6 bases. This CDR3 comprises 16 residues. CDR1 and CDR2 (germline): MNHNS, SASEGT. The CDR3 protein is CASSQGRTGGSGELFF. CDR3 bases: TGTGCCAGCAGCCAAGGAAGGACAGGGGGTTCCGGGGAGCTGTTTTTT.

This rearrangement joins TRBV7-9 to TRBJ1-6; maybe TRBD1 (5 bases). V lost 5 bases and J 2 bases, leaving 10 bases between the germline ends. The CDR3 spans 15 residues. Germline V gene sequence: CDR1 SEHNR, CDR2 FQNEAQ (reference sequence). The CDR3 spells CASSRDGTYNSPLHF. The CDR3 coding sequence is TGTGCCAGCAGCCGGGACGGGACCTATAATTCACCCCTCCACTTT.

This clonotype was picked up many times. The chain joins TRBV5-1 to TRBJ2-7, with 8 bases aligning to TRBD2. Germline V gives CDR1 SGHRS, CDR2 YFSETQ. The ends lost 5 bases at V and 3 bases at J; junction bases unmatched: 4. The CDR3 contains 13 residues. CDR3 sequence reads: CASRLSGVYEQYF. For the CDR3, the DNA is TGCGCCAGCAGGCTTAGCGGGGTCTACGAGCAGTACTTC. Variable domain in full (rest from reference TRBV5-1 and TRBJ2-7): KAGVTQTPRYLIKTRGQQVTLSCSPISGHRSVSWYQQTPGQGLQFLFEYFSETQRNKGNFPGRFSGRQFSNSRSEMNVSTLELGDSALYLCASRLSGVYEQYFGPGTRLTVT.

In its sample, this clonotype was seen many times. The chain employs TRBV7-9 and TRBJ1-6; maybe TRBD1 (5 bases). V dropped 3 bases and J dropped 9 bases, with 12 bases sitting between them. Germline V lookup: CDR1 SEHNR, CDR2 FQNEAQ (reference sequence). The CDR3 is made up of 14 amino acids. CDR3 sequence reads: CASSFQGGGSPLHF. The DNA of the CDR3 is TGTGCCAGCAGCTTCCAGGGAGGCGGTTCACCCCTCCACTTT.

The V call is TRBV10-3, the J call TRBJ1-2, with 9 bases that match TRBD1. With 6 bases clipped from V and 9 bases from J, the junction kept 14 bases outside the gene matches. CDR3 length: 15 residues. Germline V gene lookup returns CDR1 ENHRY and CDR2 SYGVKD. The CDR3 region has the DNA TGTGCCATCAGGCTCAGGACAGGGGCGGATGCATGCTACACCTTC. It codes for CAIRLRTGADACYTF.

Comment on this clonotype: One end of the junction does not line up with germline, which may come from a read error. The chain has TRBV11-2 and TRBJ2-2, with TRBD1 matching 7 bases. CDR1 and CDR2 (germline): SGHAT, FQNNGV. The CDR3 length is 15 residues. CDR3 region: CTSHQGQSFTGELFF. CDR3 DNA sequence: TGTACCAGCCACCAGGGACAGTCGTTTACCGGGGAGCTGTTTTTT.

This clonotype was seen once. This may come from a read error, since a much larger clone is one base off. Lacking the conserved final phenylalanine or tryptophan, this CDR3 likely reflects a read error. The chain carries TRBV27 and TRBJ2-5, with D unresolved. The germline V gene encodes CDR1 MNHEY and CDR2 SMNVEV (reference sequence). CDR3 size: 13 residues. The V and J ends lost 3 bases and 2 bases respectively, with 7 bases between them. The CDR3 DNA reads TGTGCCAGCAGTTTTAGGTCACAAGAGACCCAGTACGTC. It is translated as CASSFRSQETQYV.

As for this clonotype: A much larger clone lies one base from this, so it may be a read error. The chain combines TRBV10-3 with TRBJ1-2; D gene ambiguous. V dropped 5 bases and J dropped 2 bases, with 15 bases sitting between them. The CDR3 is 15 amino acids. Germline-derived CDR1 and CDR2 are ENHRY and SYGVKD. The CDR3 reads CAISKGVQTNYGYTF. The CDR3 DNA reads as TGTGCCATCAGTAAAGGCGTCCAGACCAACTATGGCTACACCTTC.

This clonotype was seen more than once but under ten times. This may arise from a read error, as a much more abundant clone is one base away. V is TRBV20-1 and J is TRBJ2-3, with D possibly matching TRBD1 (5 bases). The length of the CDR3 is 15 residues. V shed 1 base and J shed 2 bases, with 13 bases lying between them. The germline gives CDR1 DFQATT, CDR2 SNEGSKA (reference sequence). CDR3 sequence: CSARGPRGSTDTQYF. As DNA, the CDR3 is TGCAGTGCTAGAGGCCCAAGGGGCTCCACAGATACGCAGTATTTT.

For this clonotype: This may be a read error, as it is one base from a much larger clone. The V gene is TRBV15, the J gene TRBJ2-5, with a weak D call TRBD2 (5 bases). The CDR3 has 14 residues. CDR1 is LNHNV and CDR2 is YYDKDF in the germline V gene (reference sequence). Trimming removed 0 bases at V and 11 bases at J, with 16 bases between. The CDR3 loop is CATSRDGRTYGQYF. CDR3 in DNA: TGTGCCACCAGCAGAGATGGGAGAACCTACGGGCAGTACTTC. Variable domain in full (rest from reference TRBV15 and TRBJ2-5): DAMVIQNPRYQVTQFGKPVTLSCSQTLNHNVMYWYQQKSSQAPKLLFHYYDKDFNNEADTPDNFQSRRPNTSFCFLDIRSPGLGDTAMYLCATSRDGRTYGQYFGPGTRLLVL.